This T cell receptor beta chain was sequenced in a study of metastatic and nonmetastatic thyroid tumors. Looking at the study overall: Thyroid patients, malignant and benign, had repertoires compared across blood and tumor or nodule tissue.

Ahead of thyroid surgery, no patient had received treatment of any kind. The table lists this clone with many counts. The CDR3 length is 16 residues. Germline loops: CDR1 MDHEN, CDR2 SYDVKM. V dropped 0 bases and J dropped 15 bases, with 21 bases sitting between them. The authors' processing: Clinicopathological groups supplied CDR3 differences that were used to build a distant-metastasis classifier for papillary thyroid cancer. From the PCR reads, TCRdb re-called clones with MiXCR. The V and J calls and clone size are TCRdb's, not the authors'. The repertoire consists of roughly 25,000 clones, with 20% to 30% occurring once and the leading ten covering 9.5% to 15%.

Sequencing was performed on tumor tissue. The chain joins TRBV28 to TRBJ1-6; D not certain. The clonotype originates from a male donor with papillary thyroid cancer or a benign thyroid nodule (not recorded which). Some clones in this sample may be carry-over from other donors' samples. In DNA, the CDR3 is TGTGCCAGCAGTTTATGGGGCACCGTGATCCCATTTCGCCTCCACTTT. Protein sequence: CASSLWGTVIPFRLHF.